This TCR beta chain came from a study of technical replicates of blood from several donors. Profiling relied on immunoSEQ multiplex PCR, and the TCRdb table lists in-frame clones only, not all of them. The sample records approximately 73,000 clones, around 92% being singletons. The ends lost 0 bases at V and 4 bases at J; junction bases unmatched: 9. Germline CDR1 LNHDA, CDR2 SQIVND (reference sequence). This CDR3 contains 17 residues. The clonotype originates from a human donor in good health. The sample comprised T cells isolated from PBMCs. V gene TRBV19 combines with J gene TRBJ1-1, with 9 bases that match TRBD1. The CDR3 reads CASSIERTGERTTEAFF. The DNA for the CDR3 is TGTGCCAGTAGTATAGAAAGGACAGGGGAGAGAACCACTGAAGCTTTCTTT.